The 26 T cell receptor beta chains below all came from one sample that was sequenced in a study of blood T cell repertoires in COVID-19. Assay used: immunoSEQ multiplex PCR; TCRdb lists only in-frame clones, some missing. The sample records about 160,000 clones, approximately 86% being singletons. The sequenced sample consisted of peripheral blood. These receptors came from a woman aged 60-70 years who had recovered from COVID-19.

The chain combines TRBV3-1 (or the pseudogene TRBV3-2) with TRBJ1-1; unclear D gene. Germline loops: CDR1 LGHDT, CDR2 YNNKEL (reference sequence). V was clipped by 4 bases and J by 6 bases, with 9 bases between them. This CDR3 region has 12 residues. The CDR3 sequence is CASSRREAEAFF. CDR3 coding DNA: TGTGCCAGCAGCCGGCGGGAGGCTGAAGCTTTCTTT.

This clone has ten or more counts. The chain uses TRBV18 and TRBJ2-3; 7 bases fit TRBD2. The V gene's germline CDR1 is KGHSH and CDR2 LQKENI. The CDR3 has 17 amino acids. The ends lost 0 bases at V and 3 bases at J; junction bases unmatched: 9. The CDR3 sequence is CASSPPETSPITDTQYF. The CDR3 nucleotides read TGTGCCAGCTCACCACCCGAGACTAGCCCTATTACAGATACGCAGTATTTT.

The gene calls are TRBV18 and TRBJ1-4; 8 nucleotides line up with TRBD1. CDR1 is KGHSH, CDR2 LQKENI, per germline. There are 14 residues in the CDR3. The V gene end was trimmed by 3 bases and the J gene end by 8 bases; junction bases not matched to a gene: 5. CDR3 loop: CASSPLDRGEKLFF. CDR3 coding DNA: TGTGCCAGCTCACCTCTAGACAGGGGCGAAAAACTGTTTTTT.

This clone was seen once. This chain links TRBV10-3 with TRBJ2-1; 10 nucleotides align to TRBD2. CDR1 and CDR2 from the germline V gene are ENHRY and SYGVKD. This CDR3 has 13 amino acids. Trimming took 4 bases from V and 10 from J; bases not matched to a gene: 4. In DNA form, the CDR3 reads TGTGCCATCAGTGGACTAGCGGGTGTGGAGCAGTTCTTC. Residues: CAISGLAGVEQFF.

This clone was seen a few times. The V call is TRBV6-4, the J call TRBJ2-6; 7 bases align to TRBD1. This CDR3 comprises 15 residues. V shed 4 bases, J shed 2 bases, and the junction held 2 bases outside the gene matches. From germline, CDR1 is MRHNA and CDR2 SNTAGT. The CDR3 here is CASSAQGAGANVLTF. The DNA for the CDR3 is TGTGCCAGCAGTGCCCAGGGGGCTGGGGCCAACGTCCTGACTTTC.

This sequence joins TRBV7-9 and TRBJ1-1, with 7 bases aligning to TRBD1. Germline loops: CDR1 SEHNR, CDR2 FQNEAQ (reference sequence). Trimming removed 7 bases from V and 3 bases from J; junction bases left unmatched: 8. There are 14 residues in the CDR3. The CDR3 bases are TGTGCCAGCACCATCGACAGGGTCGACACTGAAGCTTTCTTT. It yields the protein CASTIDRVDTEAFF.

V usage is TRBV18 and J usage is TRBJ2-3; 9 bases align to TRBD1. V dropped 3 bases and J dropped 3; count of bases not matched to a gene: 1. CDR1 is KGHSH and CDR2 is LQKENI in the germline V gene. This CDR3 contains 14 residues. The CDR3, as DNA: TGTGCCAGCTCACCGGGACAGGGAACAGATACGCAGTATTTT. It is translated as CASSPGQGTDTQYF.

The V and J genes are TRBV19 and TRBJ1-5, with 9 bases identical to TRBD1. The germline CDR1 and CDR2 sequences are LNHDA and SQIVND (reference sequence). The V segment lost 5 bases and the J segment 6 bases; nucleotides outside the gene matches: 8. This CDR3 spans 15 amino acids. Here the CDR3 reads CASSAEDRGAQPQHF. The CDR3 bases are TGTGCCAGTAGTGCCGAAGACAGGGGGGCTCAGCCCCAGCATTTT.

This rearrangement joins TRBV5-1 to TRBJ2-7; D is perhaps TRBD2 (6 bases). Between the trimmed V and J ends, which lost 5 bases and 0 bases, there was a span of 12 bases. Germline CDR1 SGHRS, CDR2 YFSETQ. The CDR3 spans 14 residues. CDR3 bases: TGCGCCAGCAGTTCTTACGGGGGCTCCTACGAGCAGTACTTC. Its translation: CASSSYGGSYEQYF.

The rearrangement joins TRBV2 to TRBJ2-3, with D possibly matching TRBD2 (6 bases). V lost 2 bases and J 6 bases, leaving 15 bases between the germline ends. CDR1 is SNHLY and CDR2 is FYNNEI in the germline V gene. The CDR3 runs to 15 residues. The CDR3: CASSEWRGRMDTQYF. DNA of the CDR3: TGTGCCAGCAGTGAATGGCGGGGCCGTATGGATACGCAGTATTTT.

The chain uses TRBV5-8 and TRBJ2-5, with a possible D match to TRBD2 (6 bases). The germline V gene has CDR1 SGHTS and CDR2 YDEGEE. CDR3 length: 13 residues. V lost 6 bases to trimming and J lost 4 bases, with 13 bases between them. The CDR3 loop is CASNERVGETQYF. CDR3 nucleotides: TGTGCCAGCAATGAGCGGGTAGGAGAGACCCAGTACTTC.

The rearrangement joins TRBV24-1 to TRBJ2-2, with D perhaps matching TRBD2 (7 bases). V was trimmed by 3 bases and J by 5 bases, leaving 21 bases between them. The CDR3 extends over 18 amino acids. Per germline, CDR1 KGHDR and CDR2 SFDVKD. CDR3 residues: CATSDPKMGGPSTGELFF. As DNA, the CDR3 is TGTGCCACCAGTGATCCTAAAATGGGGGGGCCGTCGACCGGGGAGCTGTTTTTT.

A few counts support this clone. The chain's CDR3 is CASSEVAGSGHEQYF. The CDR3 nucleotides read TGTGCCAGCAGTGAAGTGGCAGGTTCCGGTCACGAGCAGTACTTC. This chain links TRBV6-1 with TRBJ2-7; no firm D call. V lost 1 base and J lost 5, with 15 bases in between. There are 15 residues in the CDR3. Per germline, CDR1 MNHNS and CDR2 SASEGT.

The chain has TRBV10-1 and TRBJ2-1, with 11 bases lining up with TRBD2. V dropped 1 base and J dropped 5; count of bases not matched to a gene: 7. Per the germline V gene, CDR1 is WNHNN and CDR2 is SYGVQD (reference sequence). The CDR3 contains 17 residues. CDR3 in DNA: TGCGCCAGCAGTGAGTTTCTAGCGGGGGGCCTTGACAATGAGCAGTTCTTC. Its protein product is CASSEFLAGGLDNEQFF.

The rearrangement links TRBV5-1 to TRBJ2-7; maybe TRBD1 (6 bases). The CDR3 has 13 amino acids. Trimming cost V 7 bases and J 3 bases, with 14 bases left between them. Germline CDR1 reads SGHRS; CDR2 reads YFSETQ. CDR3 nucleotides: TGCGCCAGCTCGACCGGGACACGCTACGAGCAGTACTTC. Amino acids: CASSTGTRYEQYF.

The J gene is TRBJ2-5, the V gene TRBV6-6; a possible D gene is TRBD2 (6 bases). CDR3 size: 14 residues. The V gene lost 10 bases and the J gene lost 4 bases, with 19 bases spanning the gap. Germline V lookup: CDR1 MNHNY, CDR2 SVGAGI (reference sequence). Here the CDR3 reads CATAGGLGGETQYF. The CDR3 DNA reads TGTGCCACCGCCGGGGGACTCGGGGGAGAGACCCAGTACTTC.

The chain combines TRBV3-1 (or the pseudogene TRBV3-2) with TRBJ2-7; TRBD1 is a possible D gene (6 bases). Per the germline V gene, CDR1 is LGHDT and CDR2 is YNNKEL (reference sequence). V lost 5 bases, J lost 2 bases, and 10 bases lay in between. This CDR3 comprises 13 residues. For the CDR3, the DNA is TGTGCCAGCAGCAAACAGGGAACCTACGAGCAGTACTTC. Its protein product is CASSKQGTYEQYF.

This clone was seen more than once but under ten times. This rearrangement joins TRBV2 to TRBJ1-4; D perhaps matches TRBD1 (6 bases). The germline CDR1 and CDR2 sequences are SNHLY and FYNNEI. This CDR3 region has 15 residues. The germline V and J ends were trimmed by 8 bases and 5 bases, with 18 bases remaining between them. CDR3 in DNA: TGTGCCAGCGGCTTAACCGGGACATACAATGAAAAACTGTTTTTT. This encodes CASGLTGTYNEKLFF.

This clone has only one observation. V gene TRBV5-4 combines with J gene TRBJ1-2; D might be TRBD1 (6 bases). The V gene's germline CDR1 is SGHNT and CDR2 YYREEE (reference sequence). This CDR3 is 14 amino acids long. V lost 4 bases to trimming and J lost 4 bases, with 14 bases between them. DNA of the CDR3: TGTGCCAGCAGCCCCCGGAGGGGGGGCTATGGCTACACCTTC. As protein: CASSPRRGGYGYTF.

V usage is TRBV3-1 (or the pseudogene TRBV3-2) and J usage is TRBJ1-5, with 8 bases aligning to TRBD1. V shed 1 base, J shed 4 bases, and the junction held 0 bases outside the gene matches. Germline-derived CDR1 and CDR2 are LGHDT and YNNKEL (reference sequence). The CDR3 runs 14 residues. In nucleotides, the CDR3 is TGTGCCAGCAGCCAAGGACAGGGGAATCAGCCCCAGCATTTT. Amino acid sequence: CASSQGQGNQPQHF.

This clone was seen a single time. The rearrangement uses TRBV9 and TRBJ2-1, with 9 bases matching TRBD2. The V gene end was trimmed by 3 bases and the J gene end by 7 bases; junction bases not matched to a gene: 8. Germline CDR1 SGDLS, CDR2 YYNGEE. The CDR3 is 15 residues long. CDR3 protein: CASSAGAGGQNEQFF. In nucleotides, the CDR3 is TGTGCCAGCAGCGCGGGTGCGGGGGGGCAGAATGAGCAGTTCTTC.

This rearrangement joins TRBV27 to TRBJ2-6; 7 bases fit TRBD2. Germline trimming cut 3 bases from V and 2 bases from J; bases unmatched to any gene: 1. Germline V gives CDR1 MNHEY, CDR2 SMNVEV (reference sequence). The CDR3 sequence is 15 residues long. For the CDR3, the DNA is TGTGCCAGCAGTTTCGGGGGGACTGGGGCCAACGTCCTGACTTTC. Its translation is CASSFGGTGANVLTF.

The V gene is TRBV24-1, the J gene TRBJ2-4; 9 nucleotides agree with TRBD1. The CDR3 totals 15 residues. Looked up from germline, CDR1 is KGHDR and CDR2 is SFDVKD. Trimming cost V 5 bases and J 6 bases; bases outside gene matches: 7. The CDR3 region is CATSGSGTGSNIQYF. CDR3 coding DNA: TGTGCCACCAGTGGATCCGGGACAGGGTCAAACATTCAGTACTTC.

V gene TRBV18 combines with J gene TRBJ1-2; unclear D gene. Germline CDR1 and CDR2: KGHSH and LQKENI. V shed 1 base and J shed 1 base, with 13 bases lying between them. This CDR3 is built from 16 residues. In nucleotides, the CDR3 is TGTGCCAGCTCACCACTTGGAGGCCAAGTTAACTATGGCTACACCTTC. Amino acids: CASSPLGGQVNYGYTF.

Remarks on this clone: The same CDR3 also results from other DNA sequences found in this sample. The chain has TRBV28 and TRBJ1-5; D call uncertain. CDR1 MDHEN and CDR2 SYDVKM come from the germline V gene. The V end was cut by 3 bases, the J end by 7 bases, with 7 bases between. This CDR3 region has 12 residues. CDR3 DNA sequence: TGTGCCAGCAGTTTGTCCGGGCAGCCCCAGCATTTT. Translated, it gives CASSLSGQPQHF. Full variable domain (remainder filled in from reference TRBV28 and TRBJ1-5): DVKVTQSSRYLVKRTGEKVFLECVQDMDHENMFWYRQDPGLGLRLIYFSYDVKMKEKGDIPEGYSVSREKKERFSLILESASTNQTSMYLCASSLSGQPQHFGDGTRLSIL.

The V call is TRBV6-5, the J call TRBJ2-6; maybe TRBD1 (5 bases). The V end was cut by 4 bases, the J end by 2 bases, with 12 bases between. The CDR3 sequence is 16 residues long. The germline V gene has CDR1 MNHEY and CDR2 SVGAGI. The CDR3, as DNA: TGTGCCAGCAGTTCCGCGTTGGGGCCTGGGGCCAACGTCCTGACTTTC. Translated: CASSSALGPGANVLTF.